What follows are 32 T cell receptor beta chains derived from one specimen sequenced in a study of T cell responses to AZD1222 COVID-19 vaccine. Data came from immunoSEQ multiplex PCR; TCRdb stores just in-frame clones and leaves some out. The sample records around 140,000 clones, about 91% being singletons. Here the sequenced sample was peripheral blood, taken 28 days after the second AZD1222 dose. Receptors originate from an adult who received the AZD1222 COVID-19 vaccine.

The CDR3 region has the DNA TGTGCCAGCAGTTCAGGGTTGGGGACCCAGTACTTC. Its protein product is CASSSGLGTQYF. The chain recombines TRBV6-6 with TRBJ2-5, with D perhaps TRBD1 (5 bases). Trimming pared 4 bases from V and 7 bases from J, leaving 10 bases between. The length of the CDR3 is 12 residues. Germline CDR1 is MNHNY and CDR2 is SVGAGI (reference sequence).

This chain joins TRBV7-3 and TRBJ2-1; D not resolved. Trimming shortened V by 6 bases and J by 5 bases, and 14 bases separated the two germline ends. The CDR3 totals 14 residues. The germline V gene has CDR1 SGHTA and CDR2 FQGTGA. CDR3 nucleotides: TGTGCCAGCAGTAGACGTTGGGGTGACAATGAGCAGTTCTTC. Protein: CASSRRWGDNEQFF.

The gene calls are TRBV5-5 and TRBJ1-1; 9 nucleotides align to TRBD1. This CDR3 contains 15 residues. Germline CDR1 SGHKS, CDR2 YYEKEE (reference sequence). With V trimmed by 4 bases and J by 5 bases, 9 bases remained unmatched. In nucleotides, the CDR3 is TGTGCCAGCAGCGCCAACCCCGGGACAGGGACTGAAGCTTTCTTT. It encodes CASSANPGTGTEAFF.

This chain uses TRBV7-9 with TRBJ2-7; D not certain. CDR1 and CDR2 (germline): SEHNR, FQNEAQ (reference sequence). The V end was cut by 7 bases, the J end by 5 bases, with 9 bases between. This CDR3 is built from 11 residues. This CDR3 reads CASTMTDEQYF. In DNA form, the CDR3 reads TGTGCCAGCACCATGACGGACGAGCAGTACTTC.

This chain joins TRBV5-1 and TRBJ2-5; D gene ambiguous. Germline CDR1 reads SGHRS; CDR2 reads YFSETQ. V was shortened by 4 bases and J by 3 bases, with 10 bases between the two germline ends. CDR3 length equals 13 residues. In DNA, the CDR3 is TGCGCCAGCAGCCCGCGCCCAGAAGAGACCCAGTACTTC. Amino acids: CASSPRPEETQYF.

This clone showed up just once. This chain uses TRBV28 with TRBJ2-1; unclear D gene. Germline CDR1 and CDR2: MDHEN and SYDVKM. Between the trimmed V and J ends, which lost 6 bases and 0 bases, there was a span of 12 bases. The CDR3 totals 15 residues. The CDR3 is CASSPSGISYNEQFF. CDR3 DNA sequence: TGTGCCAGCAGCCCTTCCGGAATCTCCTACAATGAGCAGTTCTTC.

The V gene is TRBV6-5, the J gene TRBJ2-1; maybe TRBD1 (6 bases). The CDR3 runs 15 residues. Trimming left V 7 bases short and J 7 bases short, with 20 bases between. Germline CDR1 is MNHEY and CDR2 is SVGAGI. CDR3 in DNA: TGTGCCAGCACAGCCCACGTTGCAGGGGAGAATGAGCAGTTCTTC. This encodes CASTAHVAGENEQFF.

The chain employs TRBV28 and TRBJ1-1; tentatively, D is TRBD1 (6 bases). The CDR3 consists of 14 residues. Germline V gene lookup returns CDR1 MDHEN and CDR2 SYDVKM. V lost 8 bases and J 3 bases, leaving 16 bases between the germline ends. CDR3 amino acids: CASSRTGPYTEAFF. CDR3 nucleotides: TGTGCCAGCTCCCGAACAGGGCCGTACACTGAAGCTTTCTTT.

The chain employs TRBV27 and TRBJ1-1; D gene unclear. CDR1 and CDR2 (germline): MNHEY, SMNVEV (reference sequence). The V gene lost 5 bases and the J gene lost 4 bases, with 8 bases spanning the gap. This CDR3 is 12 amino acids long. The CDR3 region is CASSVMGTEAFF. CDR3 nucleotide sequence: TGTGCCAGCAGTGTAATGGGCACTGAAGCTTTCTTT.

The rearrangement uses TRBV6-5 and TRBJ2-1, with D perhaps matching TRBD2 (6 bases). Germline-derived CDR1 and CDR2 are MNHEY and SVGAGI. This CDR3 region has 15 residues. Trimming removed 6 bases from V and 2 bases from J, with 14 bases in between. DNA of the CDR3: TGTGCCAGCAGACTAGGGACTTACACCTACAATGAGCAGTTCTTC. This encodes CASRLGTYTYNEQFF.

The chain recombines TRBV30 with TRBJ2-3; TRBD1 agrees at 7 bases. The germline V gene encodes CDR1 GTSNPN and CDR2 SVGIG (reference sequence). The CDR3 has 15 amino acids. Trimming removed 1 base from V and 2 bases from J; junction bases left unmatched: 6. The CDR3 loop reads CAWSAGQAYTDTQYF. CDR3 nucleotide sequence: TGTGCCTGGAGTGCCGGACAGGCTTACACAGATACGCAGTATTTT. The full variable domain, completed using reference TRBV30 and TRBJ2-3, is SQTIHQWPATLVQPVGSPLSLECTVEGTSNPNLYWYRQAAGRGLQLLFYSVGIGQISSEVPQNLSASRPQDRQFILSSKKLLLSDSGFYLCAWSAGQAYTDTQYFGPGTRLTVL.

This clone was counted once. This chain connects TRBV18 to TRBJ1-5; D remains unclear. With 4 bases removed from V and 4 bases from J, the gap between germline ends came to 8 bases. The CDR3 extends over 13 amino acids. Germline V gives CDR1 KGHSH, CDR2 LQKENI. The CDR3 here is CASSRTDNQPQHF. The CDR3 bases are TGTGCCAGCTCACGAACAGATAATCAGCCCCAGCATTTT.

J is TRBJ2-3 and V is TRBV30; either TRBD1 or TRBD2 may fit D (5 bases each). The germline CDR1 and CDR2 sequences are GTSNPN and SVGIG (reference sequence). CDR3 length: 16 amino acids. V dropped 0 bases and J dropped 0 bases, with 13 bases sitting between them. CDR3 coding DNA: TGTGCCTGGAGTGTCGGGGCGAAAGAAAGCACAGATACGCAGTATTTT. Its translation is CAWSVGAKESTDTQYF.

This clone was observed a single time. V gene TRBV29-1 combines with J gene TRBJ1-1; tentatively, D is TRBD1 (5 bases). CDR1 is SQVTM and CDR2 is ANQGSEA in the germline V gene. Trimming pared 6 bases from V and 4 bases from J, leaving 12 bases between. The CDR3 sequence is 12 residues long. The CDR3 DNA sequence: TGCAGCGTACGAAGGAGGGGCACTGAAGCTTTCTTT. Its translation is CSVRRRGTEAFF.

The chain joins TRBV7-9 to TRBJ1-1, with D unresolved. The length of the CDR3 is 14 residues. Trimming cost V 2 bases and J 4 bases, with 11 bases left between them. Per the germline V gene, CDR1 is SEHNR and CDR2 is FQNEAQ (reference sequence). CDR3 nucleotide sequence: TGTGCCAGCAGCTTACTAGGCGAGCCCACTGAAGCTTTCTTT. Its protein is CASSLLGEPTEAFF.

The rearrangement links TRBV28 to TRBJ1-2; 7 bases match TRBD1. The CDR3 runs 14 residues. CDR1 and CDR2 (germline): MDHEN, SYDVKM. The trim removed 5 bases at V and 8 bases at J, leaving 11 bases unmatched. The chain's CDR3 is CASSPATGARGYTF. The CDR3 DNA sequence: TGTGCCAGCAGTCCTGCCACAGGGGCCAGGGGCTACACCTTC.

The chain uses TRBV11-2 and TRBJ2-7; D is possibly TRBD1 or TRBD2 (5 bases each). The germline CDR1 and CDR2 sequences are SGHAT and FQNNGV. This CDR3 contains 14 residues. V lost 5 bases, J lost 3 bases, and 14 bases lay in between. CDR3 residues: CASSEGWQNYEQYF. The CDR3 DNA sequence: TGTGCCAGCAGCGAGGGGTGGCAGAACTACGAGCAGTACTTC.

The V gene is TRBV28, the J gene TRBJ2-5; D not certain. The CDR3 runs 13 residues. With 2 bases removed from V and 0 bases from J, the gap between germline ends came to 4 bases. Germline V gene lookup returns CDR1 MDHEN and CDR2 SYDVKM. The CDR3, as DNA: TGTGCCAGCAGTTTACCGTACCAAGAGACCCAGTACTTC. Protein: CASSLPYQETQYF.

V is TRBV30 and J is TRBJ2-2; D gene uncertain. Germline V gene data show CDR1 as GTSNPN and CDR2 as SVGIG (reference sequence). CDR3 size: 12 residues. The V gene lost 0 bases and the J gene lost 8 bases, with 7 bases spanning the gap. CDR3 in amino acids: CAWSVVGGELFF. The CDR3 coding sequence is TGTGCCTGGAGTGTAGTGGGGGGGGAGCTGTTTTTT.

The chain employs TRBV7-9 and TRBJ1-2; a weak D match, TRBD1 (6 bases). The CDR3 loop spans 15 amino acids. CDR1 is SEHNR, CDR2 FQNEAQ, per germline (reference sequence). V lost 5 bases and J 5 bases, leaving 18 bases between the germline ends. The CDR3 here is CASSQQIQGRYGYTF. CDR3 sequence (DNA): TGTGCCAGCAGCCAACAAATACAGGGACGTTATGGCTACACCTTC.

V is TRBV28 and J is TRBJ1-2; TRBD1 agrees at 9 bases. Per the germline V gene, CDR1 is MDHEN and CDR2 is SYDVKM. V trimming: 7 bases; J trimming: 0 bases; junction bases outside the gene matches: 6. The CDR3 extends over 15 amino acids. CDR3 region: CASTQGTGTNYGYTF. Here the CDR3 DNA reads TGTGCCAGCACCCAGGGGACAGGGACTAACTATGGCTACACCTTC.

In this sample, this clone turned up once. The chain uses TRBV3-1 (or the pseudogene TRBV3-2) and TRBJ2-2; 7 bases agree with TRBD1. Germline lookup yields CDR1 LGHDT and CDR2 YNNKEL (reference sequence). J gave up 7 bases and V 2 bases, and 4 bases lay outside the gene matches. The CDR3 loop spans 14 amino acids. The CDR3 nucleotides read TGTGCCAGCAGCCAACACAGGGGAAGCGGGGAGCTGTTTTTT. Its protein product is CASSQHRGSGELFF.

The gene calls are TRBV6-5 and TRBJ2-7, with D maybe TRBD2 (5 bases). The CDR3 extends over 14 amino acids. Germline assignment: CDR1 MNHEY and CDR2 SVGAGI. Trimming took 5 bases from V and 2 from J, leaving 13 bases between them. The CDR3 coding sequence is TGTGCCAGCAGTCCGAGGACGGGGACCTACGAGCAGTACTTC. This sequence encodes CASSPRTGTYEQYF.

The CDR3 reads CASSQDELLNEKLFF. The CDR3 DNA reads as TGCGCCAGCAGCCAAGATGAACTTTTGAATGAAAAACTGTTTTTT. The V and J genes are TRBV4-1 and TRBJ1-4; D remains ambiguous. Trimming took 0 bases from V and 5 from J, leaving 10 bases between them. This CDR3 is built from 15 residues. CDR1 and CDR2 (germline): MGHRA, YSYEKL.

The chain combines TRBV28 with TRBJ1-2; 9 bases agree with TRBD1. V gave up 4 bases and J gave up 3 bases; unmatched junction bases: 3. CDR3 length: 14 residues. Germline lookup yields CDR1 MDHEN and CDR2 SYDVKM. CDR3 bases: TGTGCCAGCAGTTCCACAGGGGGCGACTATGGCTACACCTTC. It codes for CASSSTGGDYGYTF.

The chain carries TRBV27 and TRBJ1-1, with 12 bases aligning to TRBD1. V shed 5 bases and J 6 bases; nucleotides not matched to a gene: 7. Germline-derived CDR1 and CDR2 are MNHEY and SMNVEV (reference sequence). The CDR3 contains 15 residues. The CDR3, as DNA: TGTGCCAGCAGTCCTATCGGGACAGGGGGCCCTGAAGCTTTCTTT. Its translation is CASSPIGTGGPEAFF.

CDR3 loop: CASSRGQNTGELFF. Here the CDR3 DNA reads TGTGCCAGCAGTAGGGGACAGAACACCGGGGAGCTGTTTTTT. The chain combines TRBV27 with TRBJ2-2; TRBD1 might be the D (6 bases). Trimming took off 5 bases at V and 1 base at J, with 8 bases between the two ends. This CDR3 spans 14 amino acids. Germline V gives CDR1 MNHEY, CDR2 SMNVEV (reference sequence).

The rearrangement links TRBV19 to TRBJ1-1; D unclear. The CDR3 spans 11 residues. Per germline, CDR1 LNHDA and CDR2 SQIVND (reference sequence). Trimming took 10 bases from V and 0 from J, leaving 6 bases between them. In nucleotides, the CDR3 is TGTGCCACCCAGCTGAACACTGAAGCTTTCTTT. It translates to CATQLNTEAFF.

The CDR3 loop reads CASSQKTGGSTEAFF. CDR3 DNA: TGTGCCAGCAGCCAAAAAACGGGCGGATCAACTGAAGCTTTCTTT. V and J are TRBV3-1 (or the pseudogene TRBV3-2) and TRBJ1-1; D gene unclear. This CDR3 has 15 amino acids. Trimming removed 2 bases at V and 5 bases at J, with 15 bases between. The germline V gene has CDR1 LGHDT and CDR2 YNNKEL (reference sequence).

The rearrangement links TRBV19 to TRBJ1-2; D gene unclear. Trimming took off 7 bases at V and 0 bases at J, with 15 bases between the two ends. CDR3 size: 15 residues. CDR1 is LNHDA and CDR2 is SQIVND in the germline V gene (reference sequence). CDR3 residues: CASTKTQGANYGYTF. The CDR3 DNA reads TGTGCCAGTACCAAAACCCAAGGAGCTAACTATGGCTACACCTTC. Using reference TRBV19 and TRBJ1-2 for the parts outside the CDR3, the full variable domain is DGGITQSPKYLFRKEGQNVTLSCEQNLNHDAMYWYRQDPGQGLRLIYYSQIVNDFQKGDIAEGYSVSREKKESFPLTVTSAQKNPTAFYLCASTKTQGANYGYTFGSGTRLTVV.

CDR3 coding DNA: TGTGCCAGCGGGAGTGGGAACACCGGGGAGCTGTTTTTT. This translates into CASGSGNTGELFF. The chain has TRBV11-3 and TRBJ2-2, with D tentatively TRBD2 (5 bases). Germline V CDR1 and CDR2: SGHNT, YENEEA. Trimming shortened V by 8 bases and J by 1 base, and 8 bases separated the two germline ends. The CDR3 totals 13 residues.

The chain has TRBV28 and TRBJ1-2; 9 positions agree with TRBD1. From germline, CDR1 is MDHEN and CDR2 SYDVKM. The CDR3 contains 13 residues. V was clipped by 6 bases and J by 4 bases; unmatched bases: 3. The CDR3 is CASRKTGGYGYTF. The CDR3 region has the DNA TGTGCCAGCAGAAAGACAGGGGGCTATGGCTACACCTTC.